The clone carrying this T cell receptor (beta chain) was detected ten times or more. Its antigen is not identified. TCRdb's copy holds only in-frame clones and misses some; the assay was immunoSEQ multiplex PCR. The data contain some 200,000 clones, 75% to 95% of them seen just once; the ten biggest clones take up more than 0.85%. The sample originates from a study of cytomegalovirus exposure and HLA in healthy donors. General observations from the study: According to a subsequent analysis, TCR clusters identified in the first cohort showed a tendency to co-occur across the 120 or so validation repertoires. Altogether, some 170 TCR beta chains were recorded as cytomegalovirus-associated. Rare sequences made up most TCRs, while some public TCRs were found in many donors. As was reported, the classifier diagnosed cytomegalovirus status with high specificity and sensitivity.

The V gene's germline CDR1 is MNHNY and CDR2 SVGAGI (reference sequence). The CDR3 runs 13 residues. V was pared by 6 bases and J by 0 bases, with 9 bases between. This TCR was sampled from a woman aged 18-29 years in good health and CMV-seronegative. Sequencing was carried out using PBMCs. The V gene is TRBV6-6, the J gene TRBJ2-7, with D hard to call. This chain's CDR3 is CASSQVSSYEQYF. DNA of the CDR3: TGTGCCAGCAGCCAAGTCAGCTCCTACGAGCAGTACTTC.